This entry describes one T cell receptor (beta chain). Germline V gene lookup returns CDR1 SGHDT and CDR2 YYEEEE. CDR3 length: 13 residues. Between the trimmed V and J ends, which lost 2 bases and 0 bases, there was a span of 5 bases. These data are taken from a study of T cell clones after liver transplantation. Study at large: Post-transplant blood was tracked for graft-donor-reactive T cell clones identified in a pre-transplant mixed lymphocyte reaction.

Profiling relied on immunoSEQ multiplex PCR, and the TCRdb table lists in-frame clones only, not all of them. Among 70,000 or so clones, 90% to 95% were seen once, and the ten largest hold 0.9% to 1%. This chain joins TRBV5-6 and TRBJ1-1, with D uncertain. Source: CD4+ T cells from blood, taken less than 26 months after liver transplant. The TCR was taken from a human patient who received a liver transplant. Some T cells may have originated in the graft donor. The CDR3, as DNA: TGTGCCAGCAGCTTCACCATGAACACTGAAGCTTTCTTT. As protein: CASSFTMNTEAFF. The full variable domain, rest sourced from reference TRBV5-6 and TRBJ1-1, is DAGVTQSPTHLIKTRGQQVTLRCSPKSGHDTVSWYQQALGQGPQFIFQYYEEEERQRGNFPDRFSGHQFPNYSSELNVNALLLGDSALYLCASSFTMNTEAFFGQGTRLTVV.